This is a list of T cell receptor beta chains from one sample in a study of cytomegalovirus exposure and HLA in healthy donors. Clones were sequenced by immunoSEQ multiplex PCR, and TCRdb holds only the in-frame ones, with some missing. The sample yields tens of thousands of clones, under 85% seen once. Sequencing was carried out using PBMCs. These receptors came from a woman aged 40 to 55 in good health and CMV-seropositive. Both conserved end residues are part of each CDR3. Fields, in order: V gene, D gene, clone size, J gene, CDR3 protein, CDR3 DNA. The D gene is left open where the match is weak. Size tells how often a clone was seen (once, few, many) or the class of an expanded clone, and some rows leave it out.

V: TRBV19
D: TRBD1
size: -
J: TRBJ1-1
CDR3: CATARTGPNLGPSEAFF
DNA: TGTGCCACCGCCCGGACAGGGCCGAACTTAGGCCCTTCTGAAGCTTTCTTT

V: TRBV6-6
D: -
size: few
J: TRBJ1-2
CDR3: CASTRLGGDYGYTF
DNA: TGTGCCAGCACCCGACTGGGAGGGGACTATGGCTACACCTTC

V: TRBV28
D: -
size: -
J: TRBJ1-2
CDR3: CASAEGAVCGYTF
DNA: TGTGCCAGCGCCGAAGGCGCGGTCTGTGGCTACACCTTC

V: TRBV5-1
D: -
size: -
J: TRBJ2-1
CDR3: CASSLGGAYNEQFF
DNA: TGCGCCAGCAGCTTGGGGGGGGCCTACAATGAGCAGTTCTTC

V: TRBV7-9
D: TRBD1
size: once
J: TRBJ2-5
CDR3: CASSQDRAETQYF
DNA: TGTGCCAGCAGTCAAGACAGGGCGGAGACCCAGTACTTC

V: TRBV25-1
D: TRBD2
size: -
J: TRBJ2-7
CDR3: CASSEYRDYRRGEQYF
DNA: TGTGCCAGCAGTGAATACCGGGACTACCGACGGGGCGAGCAGTACTTC

V: TRBV5-1
D: TRBD2
size: -
J: TRBJ2-3
CDR3: CASSLALAGSTDTQYF
DNA: TGCGCCAGCAGCTTGGCCCTAGCGGGGAGCACAGATACGCAGTATTTT

V: TRBV6-1
D: TRBD1
size: -
J: TRBJ1-5
CDR3: CASRGTARNQPQHF
DNA: TGTGCCAGCAGAGGGACAGCTCGCAATCAGCCCCAGCATTTT

V: TRBV28
D: -
size: -
J: TRBJ2-2
CDR3: CASSSRLKQHRELFF
DNA: TGTGCCAGCAGTTCGCGACTAAAACAACACCGGGAGCTGTTTTTT

V: TRBV2
D: TRBD2
size: -
J: TRBJ2-3
CDR3: CASSIAGGTDTQYF
DNA: TGTGCCAGCAGTATAGCGGGAGGCACAGATACGCAGTATTTT

V: TRBV29-1
D: -
size: -
J: TRBJ1-5
CDR3: CSVSQGFNQPQHF
DNA: TGCAGCGTTTCCCAGGGGTTCAATCAGCCCCAGCATTTT

V: TRBV11-2
D: -
size: few
J: TRBJ1-5
CDR3: CASSPQLEQPQHF
DNA: TGTGCCAGCAGCCCCCAATTGGAGCAGCCCCAGCATTTT